This TCR beta chain was found in a study of beta chain features in type 1 diabetes. For the study at large: The study found patients and healthy donors alike in age, gender and cell yields. Study-wide points: VDJ junctions from patients with type 1 diabetes contained fewer insertions and more deletions. TCRB CDR3s were moderately but significantly shorter in Type 1 diabetes patients in all four CD4+ subsets. Patients' naive, central memory and Treg TCRB repertoires seemed closer to one another than those of healthy donors.

With V trimmed by 6 bases and J by 7 bases, 10 bases remained unmatched. CDR3 length: 14 residues. The germline V gene encodes CDR1 MNHNY and CDR2 SVGAGI (reference sequence). This clone occurred a few times. No antigen is known for it. The entirety of the isolated RNA underwent reverse transcription, so expressed TCRB transcripts were sequenced. The assay was immunoSEQ multiplex PCR, and TCRdb's table has in-frame clones only and misses some. The sample has 640,000 or so clones, 13% seen once. Every donor provided one heparinised blood draw, which averaged around 110 mL. The chain is built from TRBV6-6 and TRBJ1-1; 8 bases fit TRBD1. Specimen: naive CD4+ T cells from blood. This TCR derives from a young man with type 1 diabetes. CDR3 region: CASSSADRGGEAFF. The CDR3 bases are TGTGCCAGCAGCTCTGCCGACAGGGGCGGTGAAGCTTTCTTT.